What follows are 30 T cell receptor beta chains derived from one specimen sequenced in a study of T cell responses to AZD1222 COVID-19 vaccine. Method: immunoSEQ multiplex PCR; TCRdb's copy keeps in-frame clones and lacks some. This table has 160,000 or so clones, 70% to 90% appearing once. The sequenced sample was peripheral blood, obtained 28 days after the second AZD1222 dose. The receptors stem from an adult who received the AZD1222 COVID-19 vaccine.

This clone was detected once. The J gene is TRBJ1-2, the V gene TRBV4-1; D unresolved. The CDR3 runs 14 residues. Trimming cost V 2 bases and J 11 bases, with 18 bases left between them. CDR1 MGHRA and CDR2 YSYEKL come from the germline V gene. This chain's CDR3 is CASSQSEGPGLYTF. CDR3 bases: TGCGCCAGCAGCCAATCGGAGGGCCCCGGACTTTACACCTTC.

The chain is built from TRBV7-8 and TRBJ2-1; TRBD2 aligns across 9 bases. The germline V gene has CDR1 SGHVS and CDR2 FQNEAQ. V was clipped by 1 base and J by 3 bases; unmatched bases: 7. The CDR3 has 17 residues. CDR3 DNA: TGTGCCAGCAGCTTAGGTGTTAGCGGGGGCTTCTACAATGAGCAGTTCTTC. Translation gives CASSLGVSGGFYNEQFF.

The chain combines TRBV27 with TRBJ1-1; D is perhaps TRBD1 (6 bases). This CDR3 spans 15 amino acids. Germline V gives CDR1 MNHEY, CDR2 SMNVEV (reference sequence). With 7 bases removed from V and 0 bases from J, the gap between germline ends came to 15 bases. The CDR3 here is CASTLGGGLNTEAFF. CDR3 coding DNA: TGTGCCAGCACTTTGGGGGGGGGCCTGAACACTGAAGCTTTCTTT.

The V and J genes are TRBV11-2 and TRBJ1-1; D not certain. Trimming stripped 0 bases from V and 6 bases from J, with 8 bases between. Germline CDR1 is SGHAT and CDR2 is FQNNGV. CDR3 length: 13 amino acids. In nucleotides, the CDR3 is TGTGCCAGCAGCTTAGACCTGAGCGCTGAAGCTTTCTTT. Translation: CASSLDLSAEAFF.

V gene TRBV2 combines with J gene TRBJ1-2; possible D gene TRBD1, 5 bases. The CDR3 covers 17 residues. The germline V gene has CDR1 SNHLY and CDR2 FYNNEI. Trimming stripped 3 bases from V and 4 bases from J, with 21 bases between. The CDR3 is CASSEGLRKGTVYGYTF. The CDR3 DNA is TGTGCCAGCAGTGAGGGACTTCGAAAGGGGACTGTCTATGGCTACACCTTC.

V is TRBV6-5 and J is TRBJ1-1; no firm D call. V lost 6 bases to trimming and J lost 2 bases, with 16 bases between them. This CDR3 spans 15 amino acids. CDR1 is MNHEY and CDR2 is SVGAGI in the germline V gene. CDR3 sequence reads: CASSPTHRSNTEAFF. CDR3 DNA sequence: TGTGCCAGCAGCCCGACTCATAGGAGTAACACTGAAGCTTTCTTT.

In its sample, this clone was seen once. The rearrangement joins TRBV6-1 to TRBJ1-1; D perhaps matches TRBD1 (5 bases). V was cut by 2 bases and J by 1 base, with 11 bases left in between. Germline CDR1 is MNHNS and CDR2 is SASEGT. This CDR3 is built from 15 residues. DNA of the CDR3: TGTGCCAGCAGTGAATGGGGACGGGCGAACACTGAAGCTTTCTTT. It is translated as CASSEWGRANTEAFF.

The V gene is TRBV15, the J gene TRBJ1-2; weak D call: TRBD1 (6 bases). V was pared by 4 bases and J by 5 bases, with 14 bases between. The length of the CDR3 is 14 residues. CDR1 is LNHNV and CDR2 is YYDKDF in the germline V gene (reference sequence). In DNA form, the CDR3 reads TGTGCCACCAGCAAGGGGGTTTCCGGGTATGGCTACACCTTC. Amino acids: CATSKGVSGYGYTF.

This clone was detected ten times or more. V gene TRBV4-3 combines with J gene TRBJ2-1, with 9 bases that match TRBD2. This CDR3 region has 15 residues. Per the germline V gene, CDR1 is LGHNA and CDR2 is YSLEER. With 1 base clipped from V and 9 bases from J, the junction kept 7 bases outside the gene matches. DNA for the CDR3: TGCGCCAGCAGCCAAGTGGAGCGGGGGGCAAGTGAGCAGTTCTTC. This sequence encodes CASSQVERGASEQFF.

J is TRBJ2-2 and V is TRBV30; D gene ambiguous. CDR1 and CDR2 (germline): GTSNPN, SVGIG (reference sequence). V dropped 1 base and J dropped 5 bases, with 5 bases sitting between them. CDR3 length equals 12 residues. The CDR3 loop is CAWSEGTGELFF. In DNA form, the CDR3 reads TGTGCCTGGAGTGAGGGAACCGGGGAGCTGTTTTTT.

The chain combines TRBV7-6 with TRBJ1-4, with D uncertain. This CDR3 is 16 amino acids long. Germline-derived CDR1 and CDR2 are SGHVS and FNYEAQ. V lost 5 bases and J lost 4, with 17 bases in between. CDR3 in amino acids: CASSPTSGANNEKLFF. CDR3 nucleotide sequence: TGTGCCAGCAGCCCAACTTCGGGAGCCAATAATGAAAAACTGTTTTTT.

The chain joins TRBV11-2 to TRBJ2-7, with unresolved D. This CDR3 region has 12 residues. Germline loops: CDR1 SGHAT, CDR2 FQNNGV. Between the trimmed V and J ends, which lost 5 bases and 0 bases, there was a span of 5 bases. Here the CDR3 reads CASSEPSYEQYF. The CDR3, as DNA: TGTGCCAGCAGCGAACCCTCCTACGAGCAGTACTTC.

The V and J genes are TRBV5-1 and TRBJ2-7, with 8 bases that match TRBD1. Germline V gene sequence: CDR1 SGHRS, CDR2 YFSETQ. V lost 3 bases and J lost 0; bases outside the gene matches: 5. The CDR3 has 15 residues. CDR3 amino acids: CASSSDRGSSYEQYF. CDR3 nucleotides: TGCGCCAGCAGCTCCGACAGGGGCAGCTCCTACGAGCAGTACTTC.

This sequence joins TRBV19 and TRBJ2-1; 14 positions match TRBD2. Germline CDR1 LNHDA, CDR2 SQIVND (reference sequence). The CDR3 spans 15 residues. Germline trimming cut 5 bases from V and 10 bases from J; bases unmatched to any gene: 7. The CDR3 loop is CASSFGLAGGEEQFF. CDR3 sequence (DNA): TGTGCCAGTAGTTTTGGACTAGCGGGGGGTGAAGAGCAGTTCTTC. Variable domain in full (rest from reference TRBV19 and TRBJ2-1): DGGITQSPKYLFRKEGQNVTLSCEQNLNHDAMYWYRQDPGQGLRLIYYSQIVNDFQKGDIAEGYSVSREKKESFPLTVTSAQKNPTAFYLCASSFGLAGGEEQFFGPGTRLTVL.

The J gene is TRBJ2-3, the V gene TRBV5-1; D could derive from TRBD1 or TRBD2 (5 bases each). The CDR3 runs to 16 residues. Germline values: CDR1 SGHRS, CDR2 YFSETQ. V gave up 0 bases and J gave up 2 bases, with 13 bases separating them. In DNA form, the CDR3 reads TGCGCCAGCAGCTTGGGTAGTGGGGGAGCCACAGATACGCAGTATTTT. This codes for CASSLGSGGATDTQYF. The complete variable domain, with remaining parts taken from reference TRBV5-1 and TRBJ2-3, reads KAGVTQTPRYLIKTRGQQVTLSCSPISGHRSVSWYQQTPGQGLQFLFEYFSETQRNKGNFPGRFSGRQFSNSRSEMNVSTLELGDSALYLCASSLGSGGATDTQYFGPGTRLTVL.

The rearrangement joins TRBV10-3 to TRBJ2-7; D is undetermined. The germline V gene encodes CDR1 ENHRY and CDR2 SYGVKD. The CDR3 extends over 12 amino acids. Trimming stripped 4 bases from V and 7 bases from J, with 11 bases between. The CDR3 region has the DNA TGTGCCATCAGTGCGGAAGCTTGGGAGCAGTACTTC. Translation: CAISAEAWEQYF.

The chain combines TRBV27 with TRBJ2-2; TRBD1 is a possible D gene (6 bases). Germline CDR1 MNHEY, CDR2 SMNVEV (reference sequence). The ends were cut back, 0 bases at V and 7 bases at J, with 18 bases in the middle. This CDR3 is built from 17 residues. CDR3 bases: TGTGCCAGCAGTTTATCGCTGCGACAGGTCACGATCGGGGAGCTGTTTTTT. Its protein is CASSLSLRQVTIGELFF.

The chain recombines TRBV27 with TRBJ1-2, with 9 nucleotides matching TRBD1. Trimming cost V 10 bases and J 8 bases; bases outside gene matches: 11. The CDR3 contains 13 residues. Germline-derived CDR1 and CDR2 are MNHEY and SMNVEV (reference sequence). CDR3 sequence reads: CATALQGAGGYTF. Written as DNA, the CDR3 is TGTGCCACCGCTTTACAGGGGGCGGGGGGCTACACCTTC.

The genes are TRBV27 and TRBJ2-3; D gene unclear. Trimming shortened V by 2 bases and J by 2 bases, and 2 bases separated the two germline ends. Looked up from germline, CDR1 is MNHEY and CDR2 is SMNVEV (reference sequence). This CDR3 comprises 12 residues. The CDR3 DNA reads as TGTGCCAGCAGTTTAACCACAGATACGCAGTATTTT. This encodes CASSLTTDTQYF.

CDR3 DNA: TGTGCCAGCGGACTTGAGGCCGGGGAGCTGTTTTTT. As protein: CASGLEAGELFF. V is TRBV19 and J is TRBJ2-2; tentative D call: TRBD2 (5 bases). CDR1 is LNHDA and CDR2 is SQIVND in the germline V gene (reference sequence). Trimming removed 9 bases from V and 6 bases from J, with 11 bases in between. The CDR3 is 12 amino acids. Full variable domain (remainder filled in from reference TRBV19 and TRBJ2-2): DGGITQSPKYLFRKEGQNVTLSCEQNLNHDAMYWYRQDPGQGLRLIYYSQIVNDFQKGDIAEGYSVSREKKESFPLTVTSAQKNPTAFYLCASGLEAGELFFGEGSRLTVL.

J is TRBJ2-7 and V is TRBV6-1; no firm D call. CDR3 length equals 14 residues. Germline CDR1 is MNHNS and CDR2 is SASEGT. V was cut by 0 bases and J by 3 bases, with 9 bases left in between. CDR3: CASSEAWAGYEQYF. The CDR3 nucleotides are TGTGCCAGCAGTGAAGCTTGGGCAGGCTACGAGCAGTACTTC.

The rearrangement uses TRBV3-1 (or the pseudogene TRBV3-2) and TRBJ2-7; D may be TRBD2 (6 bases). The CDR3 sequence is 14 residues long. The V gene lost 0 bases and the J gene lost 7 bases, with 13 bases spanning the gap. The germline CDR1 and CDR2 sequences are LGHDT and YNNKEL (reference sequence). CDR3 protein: CASSQDRKAGEQYF. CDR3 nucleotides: TGTGCCAGCAGCCAAGATCGGAAGGCGGGGGAGCAGTACTTC.

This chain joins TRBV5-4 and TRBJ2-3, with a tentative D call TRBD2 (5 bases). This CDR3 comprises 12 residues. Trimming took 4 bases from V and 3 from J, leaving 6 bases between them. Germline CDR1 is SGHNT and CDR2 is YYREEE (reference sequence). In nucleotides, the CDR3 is TGTGCCAGCAGCCGGGAAACAGATACGCAGTATTTT. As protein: CASSRETDTQYF.

As DNA, the CDR3 is TGTGCCAGTACCCAAGGGATGAACACTGAAGCTTTCTTT. Translated: CASTQGMNTEAFF. V and J are TRBV6-5 and TRBJ1-1; unclear D gene. CDR1 and CDR2 (germline): MNHEY, SVGAGI. This CDR3 is 13 amino acids long. V gave up 9 bases and J gave up 0 bases, with 11 bases separating them.

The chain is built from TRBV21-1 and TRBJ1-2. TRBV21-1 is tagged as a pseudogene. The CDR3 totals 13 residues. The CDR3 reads CASSKVKGMSYTF. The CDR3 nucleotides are TGTGCCAGCAGCAAAGTTAAGGGTATGAGCTACACCTTC.

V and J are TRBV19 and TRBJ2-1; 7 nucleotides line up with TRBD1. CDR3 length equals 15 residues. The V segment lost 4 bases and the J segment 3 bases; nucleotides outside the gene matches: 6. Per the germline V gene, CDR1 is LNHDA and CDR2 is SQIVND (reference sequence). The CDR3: CASSRRQGFYNEQFF. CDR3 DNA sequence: TGTGCCAGTAGTAGAAGACAGGGTTTCTACAATGAGCAGTTCTTC.

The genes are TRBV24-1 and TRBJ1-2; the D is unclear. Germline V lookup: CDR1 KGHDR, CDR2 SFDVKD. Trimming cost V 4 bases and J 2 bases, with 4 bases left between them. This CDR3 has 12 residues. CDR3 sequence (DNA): TGTGCCACCAGTGAGGGGAACTATGGCTACACCTTC. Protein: CATSEGNYGYTF.

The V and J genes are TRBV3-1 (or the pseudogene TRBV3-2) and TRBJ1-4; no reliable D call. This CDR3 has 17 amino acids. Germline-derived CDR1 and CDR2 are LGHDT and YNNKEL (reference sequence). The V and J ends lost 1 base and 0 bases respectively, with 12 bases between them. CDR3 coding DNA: TGTGCCAGCAGCCAAGCCGACATAGCAACAACTAATGAAAAACTGTTTTTT. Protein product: CASSQADIATTNEKLFF.

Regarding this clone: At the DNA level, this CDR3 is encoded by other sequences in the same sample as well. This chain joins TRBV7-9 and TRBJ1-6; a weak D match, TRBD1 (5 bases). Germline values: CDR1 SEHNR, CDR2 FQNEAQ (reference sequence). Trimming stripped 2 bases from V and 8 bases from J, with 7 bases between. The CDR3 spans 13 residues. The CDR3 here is CASSLTGDSPLHF. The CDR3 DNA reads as TGTGCCAGCAGCTTAACGGGGGATTCACCCCTCCACTTT.

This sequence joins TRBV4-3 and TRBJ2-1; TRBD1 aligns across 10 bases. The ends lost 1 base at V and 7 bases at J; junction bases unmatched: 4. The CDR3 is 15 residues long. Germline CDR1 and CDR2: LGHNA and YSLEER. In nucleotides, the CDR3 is TGCGCCAGCAGCCAAGTTGGGACAGGGGATAATGAGCAGTTCTTC. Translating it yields CASSQVGTGDNEQFF.